This T cell receptor (beta chain) was captured by sequencing in a study of CD8+ T cells in alopecia areata. Points from the study as a whole: Relative to mice, TCR sharing across patients was less clear, a difference possibly HLA-related.

On this clone: The antigen remains unidentified.

Extraction of RNA preceded its reverse transcription into cDNA, which served as the sequencing template. This table comes from immunoSEQ multiplex PCR, and its TCRdb copy is limited to in-frame clones, with some not included. The data show 150,000 or so clones, with about three fifths seen just once and about 4.9% held by the top ten. This receptor was obtained from a human donor in good health. The sequencing input was CD4+ T cells sorted from blood.

The CDR3 spells CSVGTRLIDTQYF. Here the CDR3 DNA reads TGCAGCGTCGGGACACGTCTCATTGATACGCAGTATTTT. This rearrangement joins TRBV29-1 to TRBJ2-3, with D maybe TRBD1 (6 bases). V dropped 6 bases and J dropped 6 bases, with 16 bases sitting between them. The CDR3 spans 13 residues. Germline lookup yields CDR1 SQVTM and CDR2 ANQGSEA.